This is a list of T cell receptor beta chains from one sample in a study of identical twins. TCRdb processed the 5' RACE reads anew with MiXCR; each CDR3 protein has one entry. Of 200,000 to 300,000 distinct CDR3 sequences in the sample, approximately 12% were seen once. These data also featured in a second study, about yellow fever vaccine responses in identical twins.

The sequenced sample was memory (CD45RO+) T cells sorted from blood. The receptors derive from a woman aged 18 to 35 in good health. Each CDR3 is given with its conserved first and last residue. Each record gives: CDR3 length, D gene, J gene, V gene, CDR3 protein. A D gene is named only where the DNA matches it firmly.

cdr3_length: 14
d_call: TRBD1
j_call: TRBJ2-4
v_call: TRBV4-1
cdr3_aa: CASSQDRGKNIQYF

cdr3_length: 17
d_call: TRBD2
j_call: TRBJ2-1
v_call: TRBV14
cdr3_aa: CASSQSGTSAFHNEQFF

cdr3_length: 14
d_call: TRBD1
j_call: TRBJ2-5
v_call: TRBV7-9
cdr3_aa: CASCKTGDRETQYF

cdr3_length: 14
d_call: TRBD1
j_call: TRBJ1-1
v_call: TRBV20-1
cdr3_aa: CSATDRARYTEAFF

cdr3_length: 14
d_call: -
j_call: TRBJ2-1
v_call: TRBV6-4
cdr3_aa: CASSVSEASNEQFF

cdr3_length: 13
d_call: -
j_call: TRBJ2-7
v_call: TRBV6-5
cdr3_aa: CASSFARGYEQYF

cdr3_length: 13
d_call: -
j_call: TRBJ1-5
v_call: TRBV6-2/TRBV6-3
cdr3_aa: CASMRWGNQPQHF

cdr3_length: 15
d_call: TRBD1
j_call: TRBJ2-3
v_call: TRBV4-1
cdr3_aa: CASSARDSLTDTQYF

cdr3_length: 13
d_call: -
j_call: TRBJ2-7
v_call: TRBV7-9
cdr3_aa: CASSPDSGYEQYF

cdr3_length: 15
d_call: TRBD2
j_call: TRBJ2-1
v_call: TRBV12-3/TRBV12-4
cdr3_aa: CASSGLAGRPNEQFF

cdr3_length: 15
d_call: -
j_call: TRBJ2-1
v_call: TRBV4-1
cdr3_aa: CASSRLGIAYNEQFF

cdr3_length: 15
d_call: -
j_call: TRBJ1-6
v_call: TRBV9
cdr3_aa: CASSVAGFSGSPLHF

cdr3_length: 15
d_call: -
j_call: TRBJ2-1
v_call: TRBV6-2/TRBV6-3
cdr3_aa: CASSAGPVFYNEQFF

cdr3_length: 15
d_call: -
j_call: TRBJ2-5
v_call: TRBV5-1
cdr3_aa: CASSSTSTSLETQYF